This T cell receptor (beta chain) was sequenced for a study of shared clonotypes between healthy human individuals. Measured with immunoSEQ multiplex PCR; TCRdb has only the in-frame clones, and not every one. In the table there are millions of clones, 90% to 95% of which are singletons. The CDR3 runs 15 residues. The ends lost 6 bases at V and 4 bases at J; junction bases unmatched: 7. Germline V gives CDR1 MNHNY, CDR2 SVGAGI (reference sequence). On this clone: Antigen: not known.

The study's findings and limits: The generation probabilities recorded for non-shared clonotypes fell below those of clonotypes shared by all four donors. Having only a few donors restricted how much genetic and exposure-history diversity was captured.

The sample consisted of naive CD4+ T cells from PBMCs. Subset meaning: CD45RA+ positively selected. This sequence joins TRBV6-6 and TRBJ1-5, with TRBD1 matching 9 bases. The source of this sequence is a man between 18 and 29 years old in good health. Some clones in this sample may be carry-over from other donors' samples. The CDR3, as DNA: TGTGCCAGCAGCCCCGGGACAGGGATGAATCAGCCCCAGCATTTT. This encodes CASSPGTGMNQPQHF.